Shown below are 14 T cell receptor beta chains from a single sample sequenced in a study of blood T cell repertoires in COVID-19. Only in-frame clones appear in the TCRdb table, and some are missing; sequencing was by immunoSEQ multiplex PCR. The repertoire holds more than 85,000 clones, roughly 90% seen once, with about 1.7% in the top ten. The sample was peripheral blood. These receptors all come from a man aged 60-69 years with acute or convalescent COVID-19.

This rearrangement joins TRBV11-3 to TRBJ2-4, with 7 bases matching TRBD1. This CDR3 contains 15 residues. The germline V gene has CDR1 SGHNT and CDR2 YENEEA. The trim removed 2 bases at V and 1 base at J, leaving 2 bases unmatched. The CDR3 is CASSLLTGAKNIQYF. The CDR3 bases are TGTGCCAGCAGCTTATTGACAGGGGCCAAAAACATTCAGTACTTC.

The gene calls are TRBV7-3 and TRBJ1-1, with no clear D. This CDR3 is built from 13 residues. The germline V gene has CDR1 SGHTA and CDR2 FQGTGA. Trimming removed 5 bases at V and 1 base at J, with 8 bases between. The CDR3 sequence is CASSHAGNTEAFF. CDR3 nucleotide sequence: TGTGCCAGCAGCCACGCAGGGAACACTGAAGCTTTCTTT.

This rearrangement joins TRBV11-3 to TRBJ2-1, with TRBD2 matching 7 bases. The CDR3 consists of 16 residues. The V and J ends lost 2 bases and 4 bases, in that order; junction bases with no gene match: 8. The germline gives CDR1 SGHNT, CDR2 YENEEA. CDR3 in DNA: TGTGCCAGCAGCTTAAGATCGGGAGGCCAATACAATGAGCAGTTCTTC. This encodes CASSLRSGGQYNEQFF.

The rearrangement links TRBV5-3 to TRBJ2-5; D not resolved. TRBV5-3 is assigned to the ORF class and has an uncertain function. The CDR3 extends over 13 amino acids. Trimming pared 6 bases from V and 2 bases from J, leaving 11 bases between. In nucleotides, the CDR3 is TGTGCCAGAAACCCGAGTCAACAAGAGACCCAGTACTTC. Amino acids: CARNPSQQETQYF.

This chain uses TRBV18 with TRBJ1-4, with 8 nucleotides matching TRBD1. V dropped 3 bases and J dropped 5; count of bases not matched to a gene: 2. The CDR3 runs 14 residues. The germline gives CDR1 KGHSH, CDR2 LQKENI. This CDR3 is CASSPGTGNEKLFF. The CDR3 DNA sequence: TGTGCCAGCTCACCCGGGACAGGCAATGAAAAACTGTTTTTT.

V gene TRBV5-1 combines with J gene TRBJ2-1; D ambiguous. The CDR3 runs 15 residues. CDR1 SGHRS and CDR2 YFSETQ come from the germline V gene. V was clipped by 4 bases and J by 0 bases, with 11 bases between them. The CDR3 region has the DNA TGCGCCAGCAGCCTAACTTTAAGCTCCTACAATGAGCAGTTCTTC. Translating gives CASSLTLSSYNEQFF.

The table lists this clone with a count of one. The chain is built from TRBV29-1 and TRBJ1-1; 7 bases fit TRBD1. The ends lost 6 bases at V and 6 bases at J; junction bases unmatched: 4. This CDR3 is built from 11 residues. CDR1 is SQVTM and CDR2 is ANQGSEA in the germline V gene. CDR3 DNA sequence: TGCAGCGTCGCCGGGACAGCTGAAGCTTTCTTT. Translating gives CSVAGTAEAFF.

The V and J genes are TRBV10-3 and TRBJ2-5; TRBD2 might be the D (6 bases). CDR3 length equals 12 residues. In germline, CDR1 is ENHRY, CDR2 SYGVKD. Trimming shortened V by 10 bases and J by 3 bases, and 12 bases separated the two germline ends. The CDR3 nucleotides read TGTGCCACCGGGAGAGCAGAAGAGACCCAGTACTTC. The encoded protein is CATGRAEETQYF.

This chain links TRBV5-5 with TRBJ1-2; 7 nucleotides line up with TRBD1. CDR3 length equals 17 residues. V trimming: 1 base; J trimming: 1 base; junction bases outside the gene matches: 10. The germline V gene has CDR1 SGHKS and CDR2 YYEKEE (reference sequence). CDR3 nucleotide sequence: TGTGCCAGCAGCTTGTTTTTGGTCGCAGGGGGTAACTATGGCTACACCTTC. Translating it yields CASSLFLVAGGNYGYTF.

The chain uses TRBV30 and TRBJ1-6, with 9 bases identical to TRBD1. The CDR3 length is 15 residues. Unmatched junction bases numbered 9, after V lost 3 bases and J lost 9 bases. Germline V gene lookup returns CDR1 GTSNPN and CDR2 SVGIG (reference sequence). The CDR3 sequence is CAWSLRDRESSPLHF. For the CDR3, the DNA is TGTGCCTGGAGCTTAAGGGACAGGGAATCTTCACCCCTCCACTTT.

This chain uses TRBV23-1 with TRBJ2-4; 8 bases match TRBD1. TRBV23-1 is an open reading frame whose function is uncertain. J was trimmed by 1 base and V by 2 bases; bases with no gene match: 4. The CDR3 contains 16 residues. CDR3: CASSQLQGVAKNIQYF. The DNA for the CDR3 is TGCGCCAGCAGTCAACTACAGGGGGTTGCCAAAAACATTCAGTACTTC.

J is TRBJ1-5 and V is TRBV3-1 (or the pseudogene TRBV3-2); D gene unclear. Germline V gene sequence: CDR1 LGHDT, CDR2 YNNKEL (reference sequence). V lost 2 bases to trimming and J lost 7 bases, with 21 bases between them. CDR3 length: 17 amino acids. CDR3 coding DNA: TGTGCCAGCAGCCAAAGCACGGGCGGAGCGGGTGAACAGCCCCAGCATTTT. The encoded protein is CASSQSTGGAGEQPQHF.

The gene calls are TRBV5-5 and TRBJ2-1; TRBD1 agrees at 8 bases. J gave up 4 bases and V 0 bases, and 6 bases lay outside the gene matches. CDR1 SGHKS and CDR2 YYEKEE come from the germline V gene (reference sequence). The CDR3 has 16 residues. This chain's CDR3 is CASSLVRGLGYNEQFF. In DNA form, the CDR3 reads TGTGCCAGCAGCTTGGTCAGGGGGCTGGGGTACAATGAGCAGTTCTTC.

The rearrangement uses TRBV6-1 and TRBJ2-5; 8 bases are shared with TRBD1. Per the germline V gene, CDR1 is MNHNS and CDR2 is SASEGT. The ends lost 3 bases at V and 3 bases at J; junction bases unmatched: 3. This CDR3 contains 14 residues. CDR3 loop: CASSDRGREETQYF. CDR3 DNA: TGTGCCAGCAGTGACAGGGGGCGTGAAGAGACCCAGTACTTC.